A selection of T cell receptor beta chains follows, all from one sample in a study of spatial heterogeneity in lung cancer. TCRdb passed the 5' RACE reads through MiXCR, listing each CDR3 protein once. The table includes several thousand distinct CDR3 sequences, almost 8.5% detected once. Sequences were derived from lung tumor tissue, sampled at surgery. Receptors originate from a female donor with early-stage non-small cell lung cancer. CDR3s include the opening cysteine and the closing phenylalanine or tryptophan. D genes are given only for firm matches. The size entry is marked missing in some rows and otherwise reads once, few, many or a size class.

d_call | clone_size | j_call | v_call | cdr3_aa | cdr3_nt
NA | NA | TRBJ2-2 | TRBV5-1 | CASSFHTGELFF | TGCGCCAGCAGCTTCCACACCGGGGAGCTGTTTTTT
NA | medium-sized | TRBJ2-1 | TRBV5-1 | CASSWGSLLGEQFF | TGCGCCAGCAGCTGGGGGAGTCTCCTAGGAGAGCAGTTCTTC
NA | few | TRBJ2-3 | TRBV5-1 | CASSLADTQYF | TGCGCCAGCAGCTTGGCTGATACGCAGTATTTT
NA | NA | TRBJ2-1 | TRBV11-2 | CASSFAGNEQFF | TGTGCCAGCAGCTTTGCGGGCAATGAGCAGTTCTTC
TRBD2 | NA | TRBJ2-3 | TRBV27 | CASSLFASGGATDTQYF | TGTGCCAGCAGTTTGTTCGCTAGCGGGGGGGCCACAGATACGCAGTATTTT
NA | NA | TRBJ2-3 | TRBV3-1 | CASSQDPITDTQYF | TGTGCCAGCAGCCAAGATCCGATCACAGATACGCAGTATTTT
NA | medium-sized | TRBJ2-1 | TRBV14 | CASRATSYNEQFF | TGTGCCAGCAGGGCCACCTCCTACAATGAGCAGTTCTTC
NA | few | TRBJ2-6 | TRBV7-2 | CASSNLGRSGANVLTF | TGTGCCAGCAGCAACCTGGGACGATCTGGGGCCAACGTCCTGACTTTC
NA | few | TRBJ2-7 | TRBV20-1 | CSASRGRDVLDEQYF | TGCAGTGCTAGCAGGGGCAGGGACGTTCTCGACGAGCAGTACTTC
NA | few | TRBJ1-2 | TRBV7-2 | CASSWPAYGQFYGYTF | TGTGCCAGCAGCTGGCCGGCGTACGGACAGTTCTATGGCTACACCTTC
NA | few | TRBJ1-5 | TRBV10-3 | CAISERGLPGDQPQHF | TGTGCCATCAGTGAGCGGGGGCTGCCCGGAGATCAGCCCCAGCATTTT
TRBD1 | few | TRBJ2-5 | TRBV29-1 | CSVSGTGVRETQYF | TGCAGCGTATCCGGGACAGGGGTACGAGAGACCCAGTACTTC
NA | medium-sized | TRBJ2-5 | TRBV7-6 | CASSKSSGAETQYF | TGTGCCAGCAGCAAATCCTCCGGTGCCGAGACCCAGTACTTC
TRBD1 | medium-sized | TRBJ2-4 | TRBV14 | CASSHQGATKNIQYF | TGTGCCAGCAGCCACCAGGGGGCAACCAAAAACATTCAGTACTTC
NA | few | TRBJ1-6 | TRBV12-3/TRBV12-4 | CASSLIQPYNSPLHF | TGTGCCAGCAGTTTAATACAGCCCTATAATTCACCCCTCCACTTT
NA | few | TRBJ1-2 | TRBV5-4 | CASSSLYEFYGYTF | TGTGCCAGCAGCTCCCTCTATGAATTCTATGGCTACACCTTC
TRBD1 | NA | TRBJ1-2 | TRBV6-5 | CASRKNRGLYGYTF | TGTGCCAGCAGAAAAAATAGGGGGCTCTATGGCTACACCTTC
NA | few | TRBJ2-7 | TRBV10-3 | CAISDNGATYEQYF | TGTGCCATCAGTGATAACGGGGCCACCTACGAGCAGTACTTC
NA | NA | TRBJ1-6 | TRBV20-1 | CSARGQTGNLGSPLHF | TGCAGTGCTAGGGGCCAAACAGGGAACCTGGGTTCACCCCTCCACTTT
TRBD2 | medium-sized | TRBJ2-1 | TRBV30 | CAWSWGGEEFF | TGTGCCTGGTCCTGGGGGGGGGAAGAGTTCTTC
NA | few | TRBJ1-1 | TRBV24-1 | CATSGGYSTEAFF | TGTGCCACCAGTGGGGGGTATAGCACTGAAGCTTTCTTT
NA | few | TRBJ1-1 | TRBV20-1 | CSARVSGLWTEAFF | TGCAGTGCTAGAGTTTCAGGGTTGTGGACTGAAGCTTTCTTT
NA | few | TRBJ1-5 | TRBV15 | CATSRTSLTQPQHF | TGTGCCACCAGCAGAACGTCCCTAACTCAGCCCCAGCATTTT
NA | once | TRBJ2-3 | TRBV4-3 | CASSPADVGTDTQYF | TGCGCCAGCAGTCCTGCAGACGTGGGGACAGATACGCAGTATTTT
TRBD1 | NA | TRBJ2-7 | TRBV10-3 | CAISPLGATGAYEQYF | TGTGCCATCAGTCCCCTGGGGGCCACAGGGGCCTACGAGCAGTACTTC
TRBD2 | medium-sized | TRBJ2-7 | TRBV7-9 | CACTGPAGGPLSGEQYF | TGTGCCTGTACTGGTCCAGCGGGGGGGCCTTTATCGGGCGAGCAGTACTTC
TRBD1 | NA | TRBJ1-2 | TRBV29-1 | CSVYATGGMYYGYTF | TGCAGCGTATACGCGACAGGGGGGATGTACTATGGCTACACCTTC
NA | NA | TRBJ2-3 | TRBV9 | CASSVADTQYF | TGTGCCAGCAGCGTAGCAGATACGCAGTATTTT
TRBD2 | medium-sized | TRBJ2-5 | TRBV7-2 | CASSLGTSGGAKTQYF | TGTGCCAGCAGCTTAGGGACTAGCGGGGGGGCAAAGACCCAGTACTTC
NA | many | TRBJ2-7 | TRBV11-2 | CASSLDKFQGGLNEQYF | TGTGCCAGCAGCTTAGATAAATTTCAGGGGGGTTTGAACGAGCAGTACTTC
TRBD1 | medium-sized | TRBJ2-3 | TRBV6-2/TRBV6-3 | CASCRDRPTDTQYF | TGTGCCAGCTGTCGGGACAGGCCTACAGATACGCAGTATTTT
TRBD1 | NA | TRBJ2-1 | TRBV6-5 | CASIHPGGQGSLHSYNEQFF | TGTGCCAGCATCCATCCGGGGGGACAGGGGAGTCTTCACTCCTACAATGAGCAGTTCTTC
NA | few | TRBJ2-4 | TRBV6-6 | CASTNRDIQYF | TGTGCCAGCACAAACAGGGACATTCAGTACTTC
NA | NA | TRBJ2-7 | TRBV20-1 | CSATGQSEQYF | TGCAGTGCTACCGGACAGAGCGAGCAGTACTTC
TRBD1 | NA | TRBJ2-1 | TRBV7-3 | CASSSTGTAYNEQFF | TGTGCCAGCAGCTCGACAGGGACGGCCTACAATGAGCAGTTCTTC
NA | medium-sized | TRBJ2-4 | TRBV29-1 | CSVDGPKNIQYF | TGCAGCGTTGACGGCCCAAAAAACATTCAGTACTTC
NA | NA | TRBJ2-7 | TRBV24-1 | CDTRGQGRSSYEQYF | TGTGACACTCGGGGTCAGGGCCGCTCCTCCTACGAGCAGTACTTC
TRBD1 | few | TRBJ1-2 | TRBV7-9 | CASSFPDRGNGYTF | TGTGCCAGCAGCTTTCCGGACAGGGGGAATGGCTACACCTTC
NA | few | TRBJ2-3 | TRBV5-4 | CASSRRLGGLRTDTQYF | TGTGCCAGCAGCCGACGTCTGGGGGGGCTCCGCACAGATACGCAGTATTTT
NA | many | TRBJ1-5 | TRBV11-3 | CASSYGPNQPQHF | TGTGCCAGCAGCTACGGACCGAATCAGCCCCAGCATTTT
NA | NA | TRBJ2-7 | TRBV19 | CASSIRGEASEQYF | TGTGCCAGTAGTATTAGGGGAGAGGCCTCCGAGCAGTACTTC
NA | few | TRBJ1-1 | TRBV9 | CASSVEQNRNSEAFF | TGTGCCAGCAGCGTAGAACAGAACCGGAATTCTGAAGCTTTCTTT
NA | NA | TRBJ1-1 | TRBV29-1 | CSVEASGRSPAAFF | TGCAGCGTCGAAGCTTCAGGGCGCTCCCCCGCAGCTTTCTTT
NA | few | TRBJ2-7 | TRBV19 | CASNNMAAGSEQYF | TGTGCCAGTAACAATATGGCCGCGGGAAGCGAGCAGTACTTC
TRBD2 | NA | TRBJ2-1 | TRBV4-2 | CASSQGPGTSVYNEQFF | TGTGCCAGCAGCCAGGGTCCCGGGACTAGCGTGTACAATGAGCAGTTCTTC
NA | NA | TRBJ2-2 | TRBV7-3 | CASSLFSDTGELFF | TGTGCCAGCAGCTTATTCTCGGACACCGGGGAGCTGTTTTTT
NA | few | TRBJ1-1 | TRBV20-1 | CSARDPQNTEAFF | TGCAGTGCTAGAGATCCACAGAACACTGAAGCTTTCTTT
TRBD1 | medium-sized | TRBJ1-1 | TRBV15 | CATSNYRGNTEAFF | TGTGCCACCAGCAATTACAGGGGAAACACTGAAGCTTTCTTT
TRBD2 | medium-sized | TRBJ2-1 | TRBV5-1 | CASSLSGVSYNEQFF | TGCGCCAGCAGCTTAAGCGGGGTCTCCTACAATGAGCAGTTCTTC
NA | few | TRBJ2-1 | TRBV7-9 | CASSLAGADEQFF | TGTGCCAGCAGCTTAGCGGGGGCCGATGAGCAGTTCTTC
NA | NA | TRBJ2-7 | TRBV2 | CASSEWARGYEQYF | TGTGCCAGCAGTGAATGGGCCAGGGGTTACGAGCAGTACTTC
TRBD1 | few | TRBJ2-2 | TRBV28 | CASGRDRGIGGELFF | TGTGCCAGCGGCCGGGACAGGGGTATTGGCGGGGAGCTGTTTTTT
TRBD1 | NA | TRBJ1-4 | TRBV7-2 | CASSFMPGGSEKLFF | TGTGCCAGCAGCTTCATGCCAGGGGGCAGTGAAAAACTGTTTTTT
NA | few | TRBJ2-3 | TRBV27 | CASGASGSTDTQYF | TGTGCCAGCGGGGCCTCAGGGTCCACAGATACGCAGTATTTT
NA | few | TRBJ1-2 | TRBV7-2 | CASSPGAGVYGYTF | TGTGCCAGCAGCCCTGGAGCGGGGGTGTATGGCTACACCTTC
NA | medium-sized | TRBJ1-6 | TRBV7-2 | CASTPGTPSSYNSPLHF | TGTGCCAGCACCCCGGGGACTCCGAGCTCCTATAATTCACCCCTCCACTTT
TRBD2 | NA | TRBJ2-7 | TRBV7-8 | CASSRTGGHGEQYF | TGTGCCAGCAGCCGAACGGGGGGGCATGGCGAGCAGTACTTC